This TCR beta chain stems from a study of T cell responses to AZD1222 COVID-19 vaccine. Study context: Analyses pooled second doses at about 4 or about 12 weeks.

Germline V gene lookup returns CDR1 SGHRS and CDR2 YFSETQ. Losses at the gene ends were 0 bases for V and 0 bases for J; bases not matched to a gene: 2. CDR3 size: 16 residues. Clones were sequenced by immunoSEQ multiplex PCR, and TCRdb holds only the in-frame ones, with some missing. The data show around 140,000 clones, roughly 92% seen once. The J gene is TRBJ2-2, the V gene TRBV5-1, with 7 bases matching TRBD2. The sequence was obtained from an adult in good health. This specimen consisted of peripheral blood, obtained on day 0 of AZD1222 vaccination. The CDR3 is CASSLDLAANTGELFF. CDR3 coding DNA: TGCGCCAGCAGCTTGGACCTAGCGGCGAACACCGGGGAGCTGTTTTTT.